The source of this T cell receptor beta chain is a study of T cells in localized non-small cell lung cancer. The method was immunoSEQ multiplex PCR; TCRdb's version includes in-frame clones alone and lacks a portion of them. Altogether some 78,000 clones are present, roughly 81% being singletons, with the ten largest covering 2.8%. Germline V gives CDR1 SGHTA, CDR2 FQGNSA. The V end lost 6 bases, the J end lost 0 bases, and 12 bases lay between the germline ends. This CDR3 contains 15 residues. The material was peripheral blood, obtained before any cancer treatment. The receptor comes from a man aged 40 to 70 with stage I lung adenocarcinoma. V is TRBV7-2 and J is TRBJ2-4, with D maybe TRBD2 (7 bases). The CDR3: CASRKGGLAKNIQYF. The CDR3 region has the DNA TGTGCCAGCAGGAAGGGGGGGTTAGCCAAAAACATTCAGTACTTC.